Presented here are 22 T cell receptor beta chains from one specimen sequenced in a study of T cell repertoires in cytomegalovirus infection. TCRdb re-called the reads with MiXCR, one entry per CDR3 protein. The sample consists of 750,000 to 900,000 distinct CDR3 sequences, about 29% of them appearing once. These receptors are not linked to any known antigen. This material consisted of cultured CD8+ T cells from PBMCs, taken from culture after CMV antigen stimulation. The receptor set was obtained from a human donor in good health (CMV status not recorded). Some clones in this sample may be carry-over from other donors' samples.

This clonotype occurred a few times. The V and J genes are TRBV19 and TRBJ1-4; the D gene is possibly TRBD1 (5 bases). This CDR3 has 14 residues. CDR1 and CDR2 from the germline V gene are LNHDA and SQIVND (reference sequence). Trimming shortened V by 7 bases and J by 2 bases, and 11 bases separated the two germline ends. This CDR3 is CASTTGSTNEKLFF. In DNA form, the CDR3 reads TGTGCCAGTACCACAGGATCTACTAATGAAAAACTGTTTTTT.

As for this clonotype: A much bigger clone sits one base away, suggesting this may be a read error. CDR3 loop: CVRAGGTGELFF. Written as DNA, the CDR3 is TGTGTCAGGGCAGGGGGGACCGGGGAGCTGTTTTTT. The chain employs TRBV7-8 and TRBJ2-2; possible D gene TRBD1, 7 bases. The germline V gene encodes CDR1 SGHVS and CDR2 FQNEAQ. The CDR3 contains 12 residues.

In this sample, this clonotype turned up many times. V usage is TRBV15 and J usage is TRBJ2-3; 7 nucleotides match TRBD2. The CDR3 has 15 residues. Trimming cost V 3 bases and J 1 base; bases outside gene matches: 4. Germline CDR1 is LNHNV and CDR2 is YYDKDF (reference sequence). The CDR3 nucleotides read TGTGCCACCAGCAGCCAGCGGGGTGGCACAGATACGCAGTATTTT. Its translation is CATSSQRGGTDTQYF.

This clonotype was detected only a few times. The CDR3: CASSEGWREVGYTF. The CDR3 DNA sequence: TGTGCCAGCAGTGAAGGGTGGAGGGAGGTCGGCTACACCTTC. V is TRBV2 and J is TRBJ1-2; D uncertain. Germline-derived CDR1 and CDR2 are SNHLY and FYNNEI. CDR3 length equals 14 residues. Trimming left V 1 base short and J 8 bases short, with 14 bases between.

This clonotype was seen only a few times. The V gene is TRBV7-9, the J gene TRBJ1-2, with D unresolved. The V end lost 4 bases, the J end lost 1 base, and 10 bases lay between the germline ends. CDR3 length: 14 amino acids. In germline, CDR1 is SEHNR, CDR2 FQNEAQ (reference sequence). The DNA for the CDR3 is TGTGCCAGCAGCTCGGCGGCGATTAACTATGGCTACACCTTC. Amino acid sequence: CASSSAAINYGYTF.

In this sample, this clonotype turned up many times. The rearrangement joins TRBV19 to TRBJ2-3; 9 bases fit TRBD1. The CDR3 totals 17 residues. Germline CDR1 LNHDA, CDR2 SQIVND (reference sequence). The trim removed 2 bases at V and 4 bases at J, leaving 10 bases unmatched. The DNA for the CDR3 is TGTGCCAGTAGTATAAGGGGCGGGACAGGGAGTCCAGATACGCAGTATTTT. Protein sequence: CASSIRGGTGSPDTQYF.

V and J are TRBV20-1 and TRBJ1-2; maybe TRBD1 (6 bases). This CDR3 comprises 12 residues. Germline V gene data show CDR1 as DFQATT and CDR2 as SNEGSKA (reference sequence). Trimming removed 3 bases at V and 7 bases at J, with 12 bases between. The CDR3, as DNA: TGCAGTGCTAGGGGGGCTATGGTTGGCTACACCTTC. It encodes CSARGAMVGYTF.

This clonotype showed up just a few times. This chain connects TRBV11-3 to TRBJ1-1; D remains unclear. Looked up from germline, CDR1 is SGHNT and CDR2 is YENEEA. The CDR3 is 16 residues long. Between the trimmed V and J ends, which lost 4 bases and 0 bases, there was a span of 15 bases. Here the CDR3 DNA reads TGTGCCAGCAGCTCTCGGACGGACCGCATGAACACTGAAGCTTTCTTT. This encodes CASSSRTDRMNTEAFF.

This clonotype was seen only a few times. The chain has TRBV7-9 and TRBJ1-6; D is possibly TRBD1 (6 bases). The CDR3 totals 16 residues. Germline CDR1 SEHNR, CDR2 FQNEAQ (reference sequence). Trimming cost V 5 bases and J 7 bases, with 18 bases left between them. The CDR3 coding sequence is TGTGCCAGCAGCAAACGGGGCCAGGGGTGGAATTCACCCCTCCACTTT. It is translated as CASSKRGQGWNSPLHF.

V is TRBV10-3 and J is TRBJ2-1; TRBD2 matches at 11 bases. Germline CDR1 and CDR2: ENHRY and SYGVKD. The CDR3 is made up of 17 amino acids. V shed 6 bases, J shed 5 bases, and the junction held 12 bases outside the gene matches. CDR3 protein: CAIRASGTSGYNNEQFF. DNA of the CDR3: TGTGCCATCAGAGCTTCCGGGACTAGCGGCTACAACAATGAGCAGTTCTTC.

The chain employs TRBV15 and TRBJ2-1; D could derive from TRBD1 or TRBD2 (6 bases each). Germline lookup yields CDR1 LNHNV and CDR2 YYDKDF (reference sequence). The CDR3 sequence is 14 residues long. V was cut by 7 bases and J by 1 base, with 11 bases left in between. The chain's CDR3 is CATMGGISYNEQFF. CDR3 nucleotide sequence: TGTGCCACCATGGGGGGCATTTCCTACAATGAGCAGTTCTTC.

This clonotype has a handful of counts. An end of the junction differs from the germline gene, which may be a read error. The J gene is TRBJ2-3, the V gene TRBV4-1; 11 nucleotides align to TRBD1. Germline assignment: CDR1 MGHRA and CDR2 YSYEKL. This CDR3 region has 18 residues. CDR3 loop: CASSQVLRDRGKGDTQYF. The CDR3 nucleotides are TGTGCCAGCAGCCAAGTTCTCCGGGACAGGGGGAAGGGAGATACGCAGTATTTT.

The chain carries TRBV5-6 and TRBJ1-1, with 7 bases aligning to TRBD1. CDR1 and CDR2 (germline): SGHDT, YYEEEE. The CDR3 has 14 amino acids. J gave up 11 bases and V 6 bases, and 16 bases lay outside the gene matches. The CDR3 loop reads CASTYYRRTGQAFF. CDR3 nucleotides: TGTGCCAGCACCTATTATCGACGGACAGGTCAGGCTTTCTTT.

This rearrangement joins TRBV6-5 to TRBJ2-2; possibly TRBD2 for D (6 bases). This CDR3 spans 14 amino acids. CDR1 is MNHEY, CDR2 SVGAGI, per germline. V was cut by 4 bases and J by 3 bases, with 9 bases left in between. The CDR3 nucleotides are TGTGCCAGCAGTTCGGGGGTTTACACCGGGGAGCTGTTTTTT. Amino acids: CASSSGVYTGELFF.

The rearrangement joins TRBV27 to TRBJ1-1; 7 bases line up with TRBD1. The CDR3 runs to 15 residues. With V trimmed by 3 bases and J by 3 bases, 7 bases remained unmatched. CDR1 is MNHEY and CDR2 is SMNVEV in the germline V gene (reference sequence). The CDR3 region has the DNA TGTGCCAGCAGTTTGACAGGGTCTTTATACACTGAAGCTTTCTTT. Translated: CASSLTGSLYTEAFF.

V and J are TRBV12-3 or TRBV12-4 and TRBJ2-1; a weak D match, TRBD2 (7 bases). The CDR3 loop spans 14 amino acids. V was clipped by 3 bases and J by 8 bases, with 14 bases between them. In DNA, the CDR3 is TGTGCCAGCAGTTTGGGGGGGGGCCGGGATGAGCAGTTCTTC. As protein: CASSLGGGRDEQFF.

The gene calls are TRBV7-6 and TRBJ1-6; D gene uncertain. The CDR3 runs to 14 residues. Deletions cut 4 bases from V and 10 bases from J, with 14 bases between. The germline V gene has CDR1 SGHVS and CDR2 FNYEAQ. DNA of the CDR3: TGTGCCAGCAGCTCGGACCGCCGGGGATCACCCCTCCACTTT. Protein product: CASSSDRRGSPLHF.

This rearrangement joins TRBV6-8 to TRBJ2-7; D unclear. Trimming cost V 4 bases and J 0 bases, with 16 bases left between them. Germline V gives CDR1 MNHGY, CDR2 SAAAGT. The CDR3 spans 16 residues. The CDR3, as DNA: TGTGCCAGCAGTTGGGGTAAGGGCTCCAGCTCCTACGAGCAGTACTTC. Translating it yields CASSWGKGSSSYEQYF.

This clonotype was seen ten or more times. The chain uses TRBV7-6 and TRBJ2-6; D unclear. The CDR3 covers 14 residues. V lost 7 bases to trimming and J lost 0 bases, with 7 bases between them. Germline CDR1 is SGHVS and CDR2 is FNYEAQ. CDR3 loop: CASTLFSGANVLTF. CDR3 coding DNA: TGTGCCAGCACCCTCTTCTCTGGGGCCAACGTCCTGACTTTC.

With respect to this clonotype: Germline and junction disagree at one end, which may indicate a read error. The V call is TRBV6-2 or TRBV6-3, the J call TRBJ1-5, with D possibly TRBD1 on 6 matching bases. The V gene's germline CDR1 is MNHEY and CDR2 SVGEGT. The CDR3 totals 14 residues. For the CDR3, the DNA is TGTACCAGCAGTTACTCAGGGGCATGGCAGCCCCAGCATTTT. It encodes CTSSYSGAWQPQHF.

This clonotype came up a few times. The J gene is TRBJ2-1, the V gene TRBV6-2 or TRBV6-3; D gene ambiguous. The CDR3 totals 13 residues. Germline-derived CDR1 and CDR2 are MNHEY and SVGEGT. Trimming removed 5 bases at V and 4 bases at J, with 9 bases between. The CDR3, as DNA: TGTGCCAGCAGTCTTGCGAATTACAATGAGCAGTTCTTC. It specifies CASSLANYNEQFF.

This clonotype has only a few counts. DNA for the CDR3: TGTGCCAGCACCAGAGCTCCACTGGGGGGGGGGAGCTCCTACAATGAGCAGTTCTTC. It encodes CASTRAPLGGGSSYNEQFF. This chain uses TRBV12-3 or TRBV12-4 with TRBJ2-1, with TRBD2 matching 7 bases. Trimming at V came to 7 bases and at J to 0 bases, leaving 18 bases not matched to a gene. The CDR3 is 19 amino acids.